This T cell receptor beta chain appears in the sequencing data of a study of CXCR3-negative and CXCR3-positive naive CD8 T cells (dated by TCRdb to 2018 to 2020). With regard to the full study: In total, about 135 million TRB reads were obtained, or roughly 1.5 +/- 0.3 million reads per library. Data from ten or so donors, pooled across two independent experiments, went into the diversity and physicochemical repertoire analyses. Naive subsets from a handful of donors and memory cells from 3 donors were included in the TRBV-TRBJ cluster analysis.

For every CD8+ T cell subset, over 250,000 cells were flow-sorted straight into RLT lysis buffer, and each subset was sorted in triplicate. Naive CD8+ T cells were defined stringently as CD45RO-CCR7+CD27+CD95- to exclude memory contaminants. Standard density gradient centrifugation was used to isolate peripheral blood mononuclear cells from buffy coats. Naive CXCR3-negative and CXCR3-positive CD8+ T cells were flow-sorted using a FACSAria III. An RNeasy Mini Kit was used to extract total RNA from the sorted cells. CDR1 and CDR2 are read off the germline V gene as MDHEN and SYDVKM. The CDR3, from cysteine to phenylalanine, totals 15 residues. No DNA has been recorded. A remark on this clonotype: Its antigen remains unidentified.

Sequencer: NextSeq 550. The Human TCR Profiling Kit (MiLaboratory) was used to make UMI-labeled 5' RACE TRB cDNA libraries. cDNA synthesis used the entire amount of extracted RNA, and PCR amplification then used the entire amount of cDNA produced. Libraries were prepared in parallel with an identical number of PCR cycles. As for the original processing: MIGEC and MiXCR extracted about 50,000 +/- 10,000 unique UMI-labeled TRB cDNA molecules per library, requiring at least two reads per UMI. An average of around 40,000 +/- 10,000 functional in-frame TRB CDR3 nucleotide clonotypes without stop codons was found per library. Diversity metrics, including normalized Shannon-Wiener and Chao1, were computed in VDJtools after downsampling to 5000 UMI-labeled TRB molecules per sample. VDJtools computed clonotype-size-weighted physicochemical properties of the central five CDR3 residues: interaction energy, strength, volume and Kidera factor 4. The reads underwent TCRdb reprocessing, giving one record for each CDR3 protein sequence and no DNA. For this entry, the V and J calls and clone size follow TCRdb and not the study's own pipeline. In this sample's table one finds about 120,000 distinct CDR3 sequences. Of the sample, approximately 0.3% is held by the ten largest clones.

What the authors observed across the whole study: Comparably high repertoire diversity was found in both naive subsets, whereas much lower repertoire diversity was found in memory CD8+ T cells. Surface CD5, linked to self-reactivity in mice, was comparable between naive subsets; TCR interaction strength was therefore also inferred from TRB CDR3 physicochemical properties. Because CXCR3 expression was partially decreased after cryopreservation, freshly isolated PBMCs were used for most assays. Compared with CXCR3-negative naive cells, CXCR3-positive naive cells had TRB CDR3s with higher hydrophobicity (lower Kidera factor 4), lower energy, and higher strength and volume indices. Naive CXCR3-negative and CXCR3-positive cells from the same donor showed similar TRBV-TRBJ usage, whereas memory cells showed distinct patterns.

This receptor was identified in a human donor in good health. Some clones in this sample may be carry-over from other donors' samples. The rearranged segments are TRBV28 and TRBJ2-1; TCRdb's D call, TRBD2, is unchecked because there is no DNA. Sequenced sample: naive CXCR3- CD8+ T cells from blood. The cell subset or site label on this specimen signifies: CD45RO-CCR7+CD27+CD95- naive CD8+ T cells lacking CXCR3 (TNR3-). The CDR3 reads CASTSPSWAYNEQFF.